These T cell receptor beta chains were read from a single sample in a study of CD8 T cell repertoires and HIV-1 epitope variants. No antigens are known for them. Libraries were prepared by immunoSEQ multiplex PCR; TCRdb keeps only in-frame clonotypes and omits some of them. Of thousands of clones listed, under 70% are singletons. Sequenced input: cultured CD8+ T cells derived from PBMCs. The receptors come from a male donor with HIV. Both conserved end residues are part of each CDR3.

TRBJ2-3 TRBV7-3 CASSLIAESTDTQYF
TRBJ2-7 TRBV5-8 CASSSQSPSSYEQYF
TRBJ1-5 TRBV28 CASALGTPQHF
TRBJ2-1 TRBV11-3 CASSLIYNEQFF
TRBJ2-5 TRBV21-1 CASSKILRGNQETQYF
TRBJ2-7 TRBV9 CASSPGGLTLSYEQYF
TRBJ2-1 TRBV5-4 CASSLAGGGYNEQFF
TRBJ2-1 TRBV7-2 CASSLAASGSGSSYNEQFF
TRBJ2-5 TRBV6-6 CASSRALGEGRETQYF
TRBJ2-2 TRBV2 CASSDRATGELFF
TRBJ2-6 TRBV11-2 CASSLTVSGANVLTF
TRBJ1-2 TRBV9 CASSLRSQDPMGYTF
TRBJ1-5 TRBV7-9 CASSLGSEGQPQHF
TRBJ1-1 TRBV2 CASSLNRVGNTEAFF
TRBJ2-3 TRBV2 CASSDGGLDTQYF
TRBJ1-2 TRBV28 CASSYSGTGYGYTF
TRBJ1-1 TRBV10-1 CASSGSGSRYTEAFF
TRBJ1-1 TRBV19 CASASGGITEAFF
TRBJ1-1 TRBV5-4 CASSLGTGTEAFF
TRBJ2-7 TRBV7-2 CASSLGTTTYEQYF
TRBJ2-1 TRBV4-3 CASSQEWGGNEQFF
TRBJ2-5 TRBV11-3 CASSLDRSQETQYF
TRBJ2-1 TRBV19 CASRWRGDVSSYNEQFF
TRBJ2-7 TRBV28 CASSWGPKLISSYEQYF
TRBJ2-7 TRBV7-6 CASSLGQYLREQYF
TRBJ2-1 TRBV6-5 CASSYSARVHNEQFF
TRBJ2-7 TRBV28 CASSFSGRGPYDEQYF
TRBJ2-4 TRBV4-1 CASSQGLNLAKNIQYF
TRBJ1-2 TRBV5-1 CASSQDPVELDYGYTF
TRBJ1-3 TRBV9 CASSGPSTGNTIYF
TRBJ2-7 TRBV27 CASSLRSRDKEQYF
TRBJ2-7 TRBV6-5 CASSYQGVNEQYF
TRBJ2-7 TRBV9 CASSVGGGGRDLAYEQYF
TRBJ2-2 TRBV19 CASGWGPGELFF
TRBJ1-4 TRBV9 CASNQGANEKLFF
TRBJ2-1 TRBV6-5 CASSYSIQPDEQFF
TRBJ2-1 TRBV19 CASSIGTGRSNEQFF
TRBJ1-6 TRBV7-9 CASSVSGDSPLHF
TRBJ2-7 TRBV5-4 CASSSGTVGYEQCF
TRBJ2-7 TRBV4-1 CASSQDGNYEQYF
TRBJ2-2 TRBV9 CASSVEPRYTGELFF
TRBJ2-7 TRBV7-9 CASSPRASPEQYF
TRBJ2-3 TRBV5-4 CASSLKGSSSSTDTQYF
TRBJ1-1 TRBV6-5 CASSYSIGQGDTEAFF
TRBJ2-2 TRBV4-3 CASSSGTGHTGELFF
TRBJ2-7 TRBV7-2 CASSATSGGASPYEQYF
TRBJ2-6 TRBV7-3 CASSAGPTQANVLTF
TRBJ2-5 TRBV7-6 CASSHGSGGAAETQYF
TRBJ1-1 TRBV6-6 CASSPLQGRGTEAFF
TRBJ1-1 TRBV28 CASSLGNTEAFF
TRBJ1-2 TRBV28 CASSSTAGTGGPNYGYTF
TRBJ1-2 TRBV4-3 CASSQDIGSYTF
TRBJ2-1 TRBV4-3 CASSQLQGDEQFF
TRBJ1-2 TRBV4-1 CASSLGDSGRGGYTF